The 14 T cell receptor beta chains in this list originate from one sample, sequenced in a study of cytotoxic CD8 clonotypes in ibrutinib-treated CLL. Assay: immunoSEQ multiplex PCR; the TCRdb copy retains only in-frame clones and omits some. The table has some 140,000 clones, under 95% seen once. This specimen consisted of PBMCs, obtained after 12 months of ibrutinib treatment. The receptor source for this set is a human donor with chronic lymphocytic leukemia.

The CDR3 coding sequence is TGCGCCAGCAGCCAAGATGGGGGCCCCTACGAGCAGTACTTC. It yields the protein CASSQDGGPYEQYF. The chain employs TRBV4-3 and TRBJ2-7; possible D gene TRBD1, 6 bases. Trimming took 0 bases from V and 2 from J, leaving 8 bases between them. The length of the CDR3 is 14 residues. Germline loops: CDR1 LGHNA, CDR2 YSLEER.

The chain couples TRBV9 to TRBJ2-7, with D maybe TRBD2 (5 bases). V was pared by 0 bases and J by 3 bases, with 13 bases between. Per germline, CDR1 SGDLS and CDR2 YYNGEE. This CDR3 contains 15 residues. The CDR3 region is CASSVGLSVDYEQYF. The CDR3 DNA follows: TGTGCCAGCAGCGTAGGTCTTAGCGTGGACTACGAGCAGTACTTC.

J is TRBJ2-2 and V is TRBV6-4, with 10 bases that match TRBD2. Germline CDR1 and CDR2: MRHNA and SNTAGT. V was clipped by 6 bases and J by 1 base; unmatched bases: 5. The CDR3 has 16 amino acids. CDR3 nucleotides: TGTGCCAGCAGCCAAGGACTAGCGGTGAACACCGGGGAGCTGTTTTTT. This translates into CASSQGLAVNTGELFF.

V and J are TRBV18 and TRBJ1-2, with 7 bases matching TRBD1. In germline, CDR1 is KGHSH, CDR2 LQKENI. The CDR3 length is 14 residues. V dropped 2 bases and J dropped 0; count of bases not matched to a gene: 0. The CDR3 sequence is CASSPGTANYGYTF. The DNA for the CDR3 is TGTGCCAGCTCACCAGGGACAGCTAACTATGGCTACACCTTC.

The CDR3 DNA is TGTGCCAGCAGTTTCCTCTTTTCAGGGGATAGCAATCAGCCCCAGCATTTT. Amino acids: CASSFLFSGDSNQPQHF. The rearrangement uses TRBV28 and TRBJ1-5; D is possibly TRBD1 (6 bases). Germline V gives CDR1 MDHEN, CDR2 SYDVKM. Trimming left V 3 bases short and J 0 bases short, with 15 bases between. The CDR3 is 17 amino acids.

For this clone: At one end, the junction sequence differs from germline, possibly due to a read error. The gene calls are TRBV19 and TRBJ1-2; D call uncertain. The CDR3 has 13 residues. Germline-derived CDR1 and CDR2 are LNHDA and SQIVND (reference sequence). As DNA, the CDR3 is TGTGCCAGTAGTCCATCTCTTCTCGGCGCTTTTGACTTC. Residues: CASSPSLLGAFDF.

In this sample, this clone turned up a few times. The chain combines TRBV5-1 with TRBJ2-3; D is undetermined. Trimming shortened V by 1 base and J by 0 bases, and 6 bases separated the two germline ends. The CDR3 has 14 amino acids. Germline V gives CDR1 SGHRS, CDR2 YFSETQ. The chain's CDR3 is CASSLTPSTDTQYF. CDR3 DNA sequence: TGCGCCAGCAGCTTGACTCCTAGCACAGATACGCAGTATTTT. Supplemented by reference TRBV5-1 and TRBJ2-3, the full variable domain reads KAGVTQTPRYLIKTRGQQVTLSCSPISGHRSVSWYQQTPGQGLQFLFEYFSETQRNKGNFPGRFSGRQFSNSRSEMNVSTLELGDSALYLCASSLTPSTDTQYFGPGTRLTVL.

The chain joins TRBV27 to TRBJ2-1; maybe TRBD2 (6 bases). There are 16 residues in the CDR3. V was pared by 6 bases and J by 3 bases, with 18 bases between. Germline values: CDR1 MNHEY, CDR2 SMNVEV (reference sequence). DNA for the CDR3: TGTGCCAGCAGCCGCCGCCGGGACTTGGGCTACAATGAGCAGTTCTTC. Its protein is CASSRRRDLGYNEQFF.

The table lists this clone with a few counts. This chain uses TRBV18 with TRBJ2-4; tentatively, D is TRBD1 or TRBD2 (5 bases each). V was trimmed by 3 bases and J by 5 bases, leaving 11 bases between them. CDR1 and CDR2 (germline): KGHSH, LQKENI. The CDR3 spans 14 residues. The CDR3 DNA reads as TGTGCCAGCTCACCCGGGACCGTTGAAAACATTCAGTACTTC. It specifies CASSPGTVENIQYF.

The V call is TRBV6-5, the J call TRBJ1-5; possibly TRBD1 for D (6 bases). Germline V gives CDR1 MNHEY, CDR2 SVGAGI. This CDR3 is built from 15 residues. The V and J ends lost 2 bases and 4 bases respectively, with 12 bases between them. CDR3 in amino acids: CASSYGQGYNQPQHF. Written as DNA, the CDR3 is TGTGCCAGCAGTTACGGGCAGGGGTATAATCAGCCCCAGCATTTT.

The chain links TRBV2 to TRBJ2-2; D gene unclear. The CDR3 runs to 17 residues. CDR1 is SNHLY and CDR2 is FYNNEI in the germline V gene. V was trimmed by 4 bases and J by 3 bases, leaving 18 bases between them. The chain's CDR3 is CASSGFGTPWDTGELFF. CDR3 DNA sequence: TGTGCCAGCAGTGGTTTTGGTACCCCTTGGGACACCGGGGAGCTGTTTTTT.

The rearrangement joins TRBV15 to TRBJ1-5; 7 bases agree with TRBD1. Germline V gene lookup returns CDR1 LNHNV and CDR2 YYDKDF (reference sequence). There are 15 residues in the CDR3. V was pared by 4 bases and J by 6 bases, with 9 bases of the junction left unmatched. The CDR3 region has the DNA TGTGCCACCAGCACGGAGACATCAGGGGGTCAGCCCCAGCATTTT. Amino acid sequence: CATSTETSGGQPQHF.

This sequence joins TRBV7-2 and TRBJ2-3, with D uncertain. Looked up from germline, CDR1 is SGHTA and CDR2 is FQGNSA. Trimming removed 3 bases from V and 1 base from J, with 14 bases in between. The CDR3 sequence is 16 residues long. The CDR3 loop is CASSFYLGIRTDTQYF. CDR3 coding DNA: TGTGCCAGCAGCTTTTATTTGGGAATCCGCACAGATACGCAGTATTTT.

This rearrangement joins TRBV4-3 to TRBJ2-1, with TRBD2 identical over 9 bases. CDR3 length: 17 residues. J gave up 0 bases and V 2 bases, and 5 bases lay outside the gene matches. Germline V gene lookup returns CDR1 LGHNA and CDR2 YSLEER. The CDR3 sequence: CASSQRSSGTSYNEQFF. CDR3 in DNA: TGCGCCAGCAGCCAACGTTCTAGCGGGACCTCCTACAATGAGCAGTTCTTC.